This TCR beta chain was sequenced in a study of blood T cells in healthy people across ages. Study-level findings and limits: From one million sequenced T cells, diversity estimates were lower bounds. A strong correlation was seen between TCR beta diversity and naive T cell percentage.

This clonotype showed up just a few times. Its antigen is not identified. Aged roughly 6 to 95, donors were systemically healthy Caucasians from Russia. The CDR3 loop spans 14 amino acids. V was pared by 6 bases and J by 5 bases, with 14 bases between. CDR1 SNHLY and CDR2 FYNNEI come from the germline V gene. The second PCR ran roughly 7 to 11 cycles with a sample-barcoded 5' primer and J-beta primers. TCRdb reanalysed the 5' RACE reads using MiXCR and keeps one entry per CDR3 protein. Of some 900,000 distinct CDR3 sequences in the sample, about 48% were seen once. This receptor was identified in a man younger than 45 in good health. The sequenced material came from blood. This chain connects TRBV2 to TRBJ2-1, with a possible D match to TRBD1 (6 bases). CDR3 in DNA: TGTGCCAGCAGGCCCGGGACATTTGACAATGAGCAGTTCTTC. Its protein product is CASRPGTFDNEQFF.